This entry describes one T cell receptor beta chain. Its antigen is unidentified. This sample is part of a study of cytomegalovirus exposure and HLA in healthy donors. Study-wide results and caveats: According to reports, the classifier identified cytomegalovirus status with high specificity and sensitivity.

The PCR contained 60 Vbeta and 13 Jbeta primers. Clones were read by immunoSEQ multiplex PCR, and TCRdb kept only the in-frame ones, dropping some. The sample shows some 100,000 clones, 81% of them seen only once. The CDR3 loop spans 19 amino acids. The germline CDR1 and CDR2 sequences are SEHNR and FQNEAQ (reference sequence). J lost 3 bases, V lost 5 bases, and 17 bases had no gene match. This receptor was taken from a woman in her twenties or thirties in good health and CMV-seronegative. This chain joins TRBV7-9 and TRBJ1-2, with 11 bases aligning to TRBD1. The sequenced sample was PBMCs. Here the CDR3 DNA reads TGTGCCAGCAGCCCCAAGTTCGGGGACAGGGGGTTCCGGGACTATGGCTACACCTTC. This sequence encodes CASSPKFGDRGFRDYGYTF.